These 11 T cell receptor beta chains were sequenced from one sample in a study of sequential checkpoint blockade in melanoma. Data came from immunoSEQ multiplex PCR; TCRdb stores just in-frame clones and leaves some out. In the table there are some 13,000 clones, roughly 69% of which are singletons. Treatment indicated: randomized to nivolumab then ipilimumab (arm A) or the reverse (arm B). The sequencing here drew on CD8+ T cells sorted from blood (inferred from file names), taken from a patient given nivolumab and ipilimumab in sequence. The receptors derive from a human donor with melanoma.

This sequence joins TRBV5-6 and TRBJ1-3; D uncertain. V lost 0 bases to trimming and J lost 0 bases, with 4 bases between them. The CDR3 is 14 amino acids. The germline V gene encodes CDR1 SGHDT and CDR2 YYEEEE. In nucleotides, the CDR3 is TGTGCCAGCAGCTTGGGTAACTCTGGAAACACCATATATTTT. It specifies CASSLGNSGNTIYF.

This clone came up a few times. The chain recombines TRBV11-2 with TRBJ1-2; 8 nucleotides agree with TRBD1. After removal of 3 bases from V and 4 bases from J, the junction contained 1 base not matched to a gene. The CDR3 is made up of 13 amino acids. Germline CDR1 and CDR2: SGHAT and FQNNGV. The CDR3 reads CASSLGTGYGYTF. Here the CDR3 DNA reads TGTGCCAGCAGCTTGGGGACAGGCTATGGCTACACCTTC. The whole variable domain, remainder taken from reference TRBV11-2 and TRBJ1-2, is EAGVAQSPRYKIIEKRQSVAFWCNPISGHATLYWYQQILGQGPKLLIQFQNNGVVDDSQLPKDRFSAERLKGVDSTLKIQPAKLEDSAVYLCASSLGTGYGYTFGSGTRLTVV.

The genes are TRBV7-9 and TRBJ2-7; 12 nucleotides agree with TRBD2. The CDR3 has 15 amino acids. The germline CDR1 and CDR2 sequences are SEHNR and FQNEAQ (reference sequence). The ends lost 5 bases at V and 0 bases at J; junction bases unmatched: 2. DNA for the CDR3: TGTGCCAGCAGCCTGGGACTAGCGGGCTCCTACGAGCAGTACTTC. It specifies CASSLGLAGSYEQYF.

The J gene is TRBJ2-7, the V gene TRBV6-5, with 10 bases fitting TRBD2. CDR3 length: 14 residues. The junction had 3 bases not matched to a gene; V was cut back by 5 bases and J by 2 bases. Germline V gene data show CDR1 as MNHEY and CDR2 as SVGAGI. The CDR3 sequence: CASSPGLATYEQYF. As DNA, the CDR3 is TGTGCCAGCAGTCCGGGACTAGCGACCTACGAGCAGTACTTC.

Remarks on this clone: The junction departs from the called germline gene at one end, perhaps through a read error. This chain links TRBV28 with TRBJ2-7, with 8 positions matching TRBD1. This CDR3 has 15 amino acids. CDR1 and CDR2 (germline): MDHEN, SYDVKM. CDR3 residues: CASGLIGQGSYEQYF. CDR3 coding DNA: TGTGCCAGCGGTTTAATAGGACAGGGTTCCTACGAGCAGTACTTC.

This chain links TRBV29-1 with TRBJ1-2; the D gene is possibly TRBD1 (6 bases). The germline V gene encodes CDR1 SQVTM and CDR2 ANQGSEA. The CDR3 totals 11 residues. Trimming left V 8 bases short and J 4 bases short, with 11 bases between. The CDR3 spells CSIRDTYGYTF. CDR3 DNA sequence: TGCAGCATCCGGGACACCTATGGCTACACCTTC.

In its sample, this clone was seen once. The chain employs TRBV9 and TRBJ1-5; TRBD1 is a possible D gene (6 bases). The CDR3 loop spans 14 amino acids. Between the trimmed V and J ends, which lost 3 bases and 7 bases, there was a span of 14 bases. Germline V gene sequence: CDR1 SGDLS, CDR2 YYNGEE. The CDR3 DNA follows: TGTGCCAGCAGCGCCACAGGGTACGGACAGCCCCAGCATTTT. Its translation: CASSATGYGQPQHF. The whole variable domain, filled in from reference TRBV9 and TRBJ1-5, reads DSGVTQTPKHLITATGQRVTLRCSPRSGDLSVYWYQQSLDQGLQFLIQYYNGEERAKGNILERFSAQQFPDLHSELNLSSLELGDSALYFCASSATGYGQPQHFGDGTRLSIL.

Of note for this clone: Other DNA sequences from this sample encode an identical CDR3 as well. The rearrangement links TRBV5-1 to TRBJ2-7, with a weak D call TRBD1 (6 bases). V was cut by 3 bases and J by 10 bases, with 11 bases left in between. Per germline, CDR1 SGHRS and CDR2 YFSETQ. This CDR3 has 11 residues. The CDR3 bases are TGCGCCAGCAGCTCGGGACAAGGCCAGTACTTC. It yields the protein CASSSGQGQYF.

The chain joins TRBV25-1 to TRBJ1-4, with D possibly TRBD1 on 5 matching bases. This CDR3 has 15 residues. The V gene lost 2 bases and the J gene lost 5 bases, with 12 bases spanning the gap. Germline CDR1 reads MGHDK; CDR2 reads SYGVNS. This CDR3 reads CASSEGLGANEKLFF. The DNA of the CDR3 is TGTGCCAGCAGTGAAGGGCTTGGGGCGAATGAAAAACTGTTTTTT.

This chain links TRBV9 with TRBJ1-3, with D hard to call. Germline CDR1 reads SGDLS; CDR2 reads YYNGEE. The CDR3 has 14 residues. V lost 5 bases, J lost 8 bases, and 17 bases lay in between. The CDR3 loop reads CASRPPGSWDTIYF. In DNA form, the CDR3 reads TGTGCCAGCAGACCTCCCGGGAGCTGGGACACCATATATTTT.

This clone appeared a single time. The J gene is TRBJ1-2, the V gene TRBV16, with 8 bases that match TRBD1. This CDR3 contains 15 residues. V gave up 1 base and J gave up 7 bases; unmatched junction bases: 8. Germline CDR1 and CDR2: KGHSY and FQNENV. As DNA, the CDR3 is TGTGCCAGCAGCCAATTTGTACAGGGGGATTTTGGCTACACCTTC. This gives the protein CASSQFVQGDFGYTF.